The 25 T cell receptor beta chains below were found in one sample sequenced in a study of blood T cell repertoires in COVID-19. Sequencing was performed with immunoSEQ multiplex PCR; in TCRdb, only in-frame clones are kept and a portion is missing. The table includes 300,000 to 350,000 clones, over 75% detected once. Sequencing input: PBMCs or T cells enriched from blood (not recorded which). The receptors derive from a woman aged 30 to 39 who had recovered from COVID-19.

The chain joins TRBV6-4 to TRBJ1-6, with D maybe TRBD1 (5 bases). The germline V gene has CDR1 MRHNA and CDR2 SNTAGT. The germline V and J ends were trimmed by 11 bases and 10 bases, with 15 bases remaining between them. CDR3 length equals 12 residues. CDR3 region: CAAVGGDSPLHF. The DNA for the CDR3 is TGTGCCGCCGTGGGGGGGGACTCACCCCTCCACTTT.

The chain has TRBV6-1 and TRBJ1-6; tentative D call: TRBD1 (5 bases). This CDR3 contains 15 residues. From germline, CDR1 is MNHNS and CDR2 SASEGT. V dropped 2 bases and J dropped 2 bases, with 7 bases sitting between them. CDR3: CASSETGTYNSPLHF. The CDR3 nucleotides are TGTGCCAGCAGTGAAACAGGAACCTATAATTCACCCCTCCACTTT.

This chain connects TRBV27 to TRBJ1-1, with D possibly matching TRBD1 (5 bases). V was trimmed by 8 bases and J by 0 bases, leaving 10 bases between them. Germline V gene lookup returns CDR1 MNHEY and CDR2 SMNVEV (reference sequence). The CDR3 covers 13 residues. Here the CDR3 reads CASAQGLNTEAFF. In DNA form, the CDR3 reads TGTGCCAGCGCCCAGGGATTGAACACTGAAGCTTTCTTT.

The chain couples TRBV12-3 or TRBV12-4 to TRBJ2-5, with D maybe TRBD1 (6 bases). The CDR3 length is 13 residues. The ends were cut back, 7 bases at V and 5 bases at J, with 14 bases in the middle. The CDR3 sequence: CASNIGGHETQYF. In DNA form, the CDR3 reads TGTGCCAGCAATATTGGGGGCCACGAGACCCAGTACTTC.

This clone has only a few counts. V gene TRBV6-2 or TRBV6-3 combines with J gene TRBJ1-3, with D tentatively TRBD1 (5 bases). Looked up from germline, CDR1 is MNHEY and CDR2 is SVGEGT. The CDR3 contains 15 residues. The ends were cut back, 0 bases at V and 4 bases at J, with 10 bases in the middle. CDR3 DNA: TGTGCCAGCAGTTACTCGATGCAGGGAGGAAACACCATATATTTT. Its protein product is CASSYSMQGGNTIYF.

The chain recombines TRBV29-1 with TRBJ2-7; possibly TRBD2 for D (5 bases). The CDR3 totals 13 residues. CDR1 and CDR2 from the germline V gene are SQVTM and ANQGSEA. Trimming shortened V by 4 bases and J by 3 bases, and 13 bases separated the two germline ends. The CDR3: CSVGAVEGYEQYF. Written as DNA, the CDR3 is TGCAGCGTTGGTGCGGTCGAGGGCTACGAGCAGTACTTC.

V is TRBV28 and J is TRBJ1-4; the D is unclear. Germline V gene lookup returns CDR1 MDHEN and CDR2 SYDVKM. The V gene lost 3 bases and the J gene lost 7 bases, with 9 bases spanning the gap. This CDR3 comprises 13 residues. CDR3 in amino acids: CASSLPAAEKLFF. Written as DNA, the CDR3 is TGTGCCAGCAGTTTGCCCGCGGCTGAAAAACTGTTTTTT. Full variable domain (remainder filled in from reference TRBV28 and TRBJ1-4): DVKVTQSSRYLVKRTGEKVFLECVQDMDHENMFWYRQDPGLGLRLIYFSYDVKMKEKGDIPEGYSVSREKKERFSLILESASTNQTSMYLCASSLPAAEKLFFGSGTQLSVL.

The chain recombines TRBV30 with TRBJ2-1; 10 bases map to TRBD2. The germline CDR1 and CDR2 sequences are GTSNPN and SVGIG (reference sequence). The CDR3 consists of 12 residues. J gave up 10 bases and V 5 bases, and 5 bases lay outside the gene matches. CDR3 sequence (DNA): TGTGCCTGGGTGGGACTAGCGAGGGAGCAGTTCTTC. This sequence encodes CAWVGLAREQFF.

The rearrangement joins TRBV4-1 to TRBJ2-2; 7 bases match TRBD2. CDR3 length: 18 residues. After removal of 0 bases from V and 4 bases from J, the junction contained 11 bases not matched to a gene. Per germline, CDR1 MGHRA and CDR2 YSYEKL. The CDR3 coding sequence is TGCGCCAGCAGCCAAGAATTTCGGGGAGCGGGGAGCACCGGGGAGCTGTTTTTT. Residues: CASSQEFRGAGSTGELFF.

This clone was observed once. J is TRBJ2-2 and V is TRBV7-2, with TRBD1 matching 8 bases. J was trimmed by 3 bases and V by 5 bases; bases with no gene match: 5. The CDR3 has 15 amino acids. Germline CDR1 is SGHTA and CDR2 is FQGNSA. CDR3: CASSADRVDTGELFF. CDR3 DNA sequence: TGTGCCAGCAGCGCGGACAGGGTGGACACCGGGGAGCTGTTTTTT.

The chain couples TRBV5-8 to TRBJ2-7; TRBD1 might be the D (6 bases). The CDR3 contains 15 residues. The germline V gene has CDR1 SGHTS and CDR2 YDEGEE. The V end lost 1 base, the J end lost 5 bases, and 16 bases lay between the germline ends. The CDR3 DNA reads as TGTGCCAGCAGCTTGCGGACAGTCCACCGGGACGAGCAGTACTTC. Translation gives CASSLRTVHRDEQYF.

The CDR3 spells CASSPPPLGTGNTGELFF. CDR3 coding DNA: TGTGCCAGCAGCCCTCCGCCCCTTGGGACAGGGAACACCGGGGAGCTGTTTTTT. The chain uses TRBV5-4 and TRBJ2-2; 8 positions match TRBD1. The CDR3 is 18 amino acids. Trimming removed 4 bases from V and 1 base from J; junction bases left unmatched: 12. Germline-derived CDR1 and CDR2 are SGHNT and YYREEE (reference sequence).

This clone was detected only once. The chain uses TRBV28 and TRBJ1-2, with 11 bases identical to TRBD1. Germline-derived CDR1 and CDR2 are MDHEN and SYDVKM. J lost 2 bases, V lost 7 bases, and 6 bases had no gene match. This CDR3 comprises 15 residues. CDR3 DNA: TGTGCCAGCACGGGACAGGGGGTAGCAAACTATGGCTACACCTTC. This translates into CASTGQGVANYGYTF.

The J gene is TRBJ1-6, the V gene TRBV6-5, with a weak D call TRBD1 (5 bases). The CDR3 consists of 15 residues. V was trimmed by 8 bases and J by 11 bases, leaving 22 bases between them. CDR1 is MNHEY and CDR2 is SVGAGI in the germline V gene. CDR3 amino acids: CASVRSVQAAAPLHF. CDR3 coding DNA: TGTGCCAGCGTCCGGAGTGTACAGGCGGCGGCACCCCTCCACTTT.

The chain links TRBV20-1 to TRBJ2-1; D may be TRBD1 (5 bases). The CDR3 has 11 residues. Trimming left V 4 bases short and J 12 bases short, with 13 bases between. CDR1 is DFQATT, CDR2 SNEGSKA, per germline (reference sequence). Here the CDR3 DNA reads TGCAGTGCTAACTCCCAGGGTCGGCAGTTCTTC. Translating gives CSANSQGRQFF.

The chain links TRBV7-2 to TRBJ2-5; 8 bases match TRBD1. Trimming took 4 bases from V and 5 from J; bases not matched to a gene: 6. The CDR3 runs to 14 residues. The germline CDR1 and CDR2 sequences are SGHTA and FQGNSA. CDR3 bases: TGTGCCAGCAGCTCACAGGGGGGAAGCGAGACCCAGTACTTC. This sequence encodes CASSSQGGSETQYF.

J is TRBJ2-2 and V is TRBV28; D may be TRBD1 (6 bases). Germline CDR1 reads MDHEN; CDR2 reads SYDVKM. The CDR3 consists of 13 residues. V was trimmed by 7 bases and J by 4 bases, leaving 10 bases between them. The CDR3 here is CASTIQGTGELFF. The CDR3 DNA reads as TGTGCCAGCACAATACAGGGCACCGGGGAGCTGTTTTTT.

CDR3: CASSERTGGGRLKQYF. The DNA of the CDR3 is TGTGCCAGCAGTGAGAGGACAGGGGGCGGGCGATTGAAGCAGTACTTC. V and J are TRBV6-1 and TRBJ2-7; 11 bases are a match to TRBD1. The CDR3 consists of 16 residues. V dropped 3 bases and J dropped 8; count of bases not matched to a gene: 12. The V gene's germline CDR1 is MNHNS and CDR2 SASEGT.

This sequence joins TRBV6-5 and TRBJ2-1; D remains ambiguous. V was cut by 1 base and J by 8 bases, with 3 bases left in between. The CDR3 loop spans 11 amino acids. From germline, CDR1 is MNHEY and CDR2 SVGAGI. CDR3 DNA: TGTGCCAGCAGTTACTTCGATGAGCAGTTCTTC. It is translated as CASSYFDEQFF.

This sequence joins TRBV20-1 and TRBJ1-1; D not certain. The germline V and J ends were trimmed by 7 bases and 5 bases, with 2 bases remaining between them. The length of the CDR3 is 8 residues. Germline assignment: CDR1 DFQATT and CDR2 SNEGSKA (reference sequence). The CDR3 DNA reads as TGCAGTGTAACTGAAGCTTTCTTT. Protein: CSVTEAFF.

CDR3 coding DNA: TGTGCCAGCTCACCATCGTTAGGGGAAAATGAAAAACTGTTTTTT. Translation gives CASSPSLGENEKLFF. The gene calls are TRBV18 and TRBJ1-4; a weak D match, TRBD1 (5 bases). The CDR3 totals 15 residues. V lost 2 bases to trimming and J lost 5 bases, with 12 bases between them. In germline, CDR1 is KGHSH, CDR2 LQKENI. The variable domain in full, completed from reference TRBV18 and TRBJ1-4, reads NAGVMQNPRHLVRRRGQEARLRCSPMKGHSHVYWYRQLPEEGLKFMVYLQKENIIDESGMPKERFSAEFPKEGPSILRIQQVVRGDSAAYFCASSPSLGENEKLFFGSGTQLSVL.

V gene TRBV5-1 combines with J gene TRBJ2-5; maybe TRBD1 (5 bases). Between the trimmed V and J ends, which lost 1 base and 1 base, there was a span of 11 bases. Germline CDR1 SGHRS, CDR2 YFSETQ. This CDR3 has 15 amino acids. CDR3 amino acids: CASSLSAGSQETQYF. Here the CDR3 DNA reads TGCGCCAGCAGCTTGTCCGCAGGGTCCCAAGAGACCCAGTACTTC.

The rearrangement links TRBV6-1 to TRBJ2-2; D is perhaps TRBD2 (5 bases). V lost 2 bases to trimming and J lost 6 bases, with 7 bases between them. This CDR3 contains 13 residues. Looked up from germline, CDR1 is MNHNS and CDR2 is SASEGT. The CDR3 DNA follows: TGTGCCAGCAGTGAAACGGAGGCCGGGGAGCTGTTTTTT. Its translation is CASSETEAGELFF.

The chain joins TRBV11-2 to TRBJ1-4, with 7 bases lining up with TRBD1. From germline, CDR1 is SGHAT and CDR2 FQNNGV. The ends lost 5 bases at V and 10 bases at J; junction bases unmatched: 10. This CDR3 spans 14 amino acids. The CDR3 sequence is CASSTHRGGGKLFF. CDR3 sequence (DNA): TGTGCCAGCAGCACCCACAGGGGCGGTGGAAAACTGTTTTTT.

The chain is built from TRBV6-5 and TRBJ2-7; 7 nucleotides line up with TRBD1. The CDR3 has 14 residues. Trimming removed 2 bases from V and 5 bases from J; junction bases left unmatched: 6. CDR1 is MNHEY and CDR2 is SVGAGI in the germline V gene. CDR3 sequence reads: CASSYDRDPNEQYF. Here the CDR3 DNA reads TGTGCCAGCAGTTACGACAGGGACCCCAACGAGCAGTACTTC.